These 22 T cell receptor beta chains originate from one sample sequenced in a study of OX40 agonist ivuxolimab in advanced cancers. Clones were read by immunoSEQ multiplex PCR, and TCRdb kept only the in-frame ones, dropping some. The data hold around 29,000 clones, with 91% observed a single time. The material sequenced was CD4+ or CD8+ T cells sorted from blood, taken in a trial of the OX40 agonist ivuxolimab. The receptors shown here come from an adult with an advanced solid tumor such as melanoma, head and neck, liver or kidney cancer.

The chain has TRBV5-6 and TRBJ2-7, with D possibly TRBD1 on 5 matching bases. Trimming cost V 0 bases and J 2 bases, with 9 bases left between them. Per germline, CDR1 SGHDT and CDR2 YYEEEE. This CDR3 region has 14 residues. CDR3 sequence (DNA): TGTGCCAGCAGCTTGGTACAGGAAACCTACGAGCAGTACTTC. This encodes CASSLVQETYEQYF.

This clone was recorded a few times. CDR3: CASSLSWVATYEQYF. In nucleotides, the CDR3 is TGTGCCAGCAGCTTGTCCTGGGTAGCTACTTACGAGCAGTACTTC. This rearrangement joins TRBV5-6 to TRBJ2-7; no clear D gene. Germline CDR1 and CDR2: SGHDT and YYEEEE. This CDR3 spans 15 amino acids. V lost 1 base and J lost 4, with 15 bases in between.

To note about this clone: Its ends do not fully match the called genes, so a read error is possible. The J gene is TRBJ2-7, the V gene TRBV4-1, with 10 bases aligning to TRBD1. CDR3 size: 15 residues. The germline V gene encodes CDR1 MGHRA and CDR2 YSYEKL. Here the CDR3 DNA reads TGCGCCAGCAGCCGAGGACAGGGGGTTTTTCCCGAGGAGTACTTC. It specifies CASSRGQGVFPEEYF.

The V gene is TRBV19, the J gene TRBJ2-4; D uncertain. This CDR3 has 15 residues. The V and J ends lost 7 bases and 5 bases respectively, with 18 bases between them. Germline CDR1 reads LNHDA; CDR2 reads SQIVND (reference sequence). Here the CDR3 reads CASKGPGGGQNIQYF. For the CDR3, the DNA is TGTGCCAGTAAGGGCCCTGGCGGCGGCCAAAACATTCAGTACTTC.

The chain has TRBV7-9 and TRBJ1-6; D is uncertain. Germline loops: CDR1 SEHNR, CDR2 FQNEAQ (reference sequence). The CDR3 runs 15 residues. Trimming shortened V by 1 base and J by 5 bases, and 9 bases separated the two germline ends. CDR3 DNA sequence: TGTGCCAGCAGCTTAGGAGGGAGGAATAATTCACCCCTCCACTTT. It codes for CASSLGGRNNSPLHF.

This chain joins TRBV2 and TRBJ2-7; unclear D gene. V gave up 7 bases and J gave up 3 bases, with 13 bases separating them. This CDR3 comprises 13 residues. The germline V gene has CDR1 SNHLY and CDR2 FYNNEI. CDR3 protein: CASMETTHYEQYF. DNA for the CDR3: TGTGCCAGCATGGAGACGACCCACTACGAGCAGTACTTC.

V gene TRBV2 combines with J gene TRBJ2-3; 8 bases are a match to TRBD2. V lost 7 bases and J lost 3; bases outside the gene matches: 3. CDR3 size: 13 residues. Per germline, CDR1 SNHLY and CDR2 FYNNEI. CDR3 residues: CASTRGGTDTQYF. CDR3 DNA sequence: TGTGCCAGCACCCGCGGGGGGACAGATACGCAGTATTTT.

This chain links TRBV6-5 with TRBJ2-7; 7 positions agree with TRBD2. This CDR3 is built from 14 residues. CDR1 and CDR2 from the germline V gene are MNHEY and SVGAGI. V shed 6 bases and J 1 base; nucleotides not matched to a gene: 6. The DNA for the CDR3 is TGTGCCAGCAGAGGACTAGGTTATTCCTACGAGCAGTACTTC. Amino acids: CASRGLGYSYEQYF.

This clone was recorded once. The rearrangement links TRBV27 to TRBJ2-6, with D unresolved. The CDR3 is 15 amino acids. Deletions cut 2 bases from V and 0 bases from J, with 5 bases between. In germline, CDR1 is MNHEY, CDR2 SMNVEV (reference sequence). CDR3 in DNA: TGTGCCAGCAGTTTAGGGTCCTCTGGGGCCAACGTCCTGACTTTC. Its translation is CASSLGSSGANVLTF.

The chain employs TRBV6-1 and TRBJ2-7; the match to TRBD1 covers 7 bases. V was pared by 6 bases and J by 2 bases, with 10 bases of the junction left unmatched. Germline CDR1 MNHNS, CDR2 SASEGT. The CDR3 contains 15 residues. The CDR3 DNA sequence: TGTGCCAGCAGGGTACAGCAGGGGGTCGCCTACGAGCAGTACTTC. Its protein is CASRVQQGVAYEQYF.

The chain recombines TRBV28 with TRBJ1-3, with 7 bases fitting TRBD1. Germline V CDR1 and CDR2: MDHEN, SYDVKM. Unmatched junction bases numbered 12, after V lost 5 bases and J lost 2 bases. The length of the CDR3 is 17 residues. The CDR3 DNA reads TGTGCCAGCAGTACTCCAAGGGGGCGAAGAGCTGGAAACACCATATATTTT. Its protein is CASSTPRGRRAGNTIYF.

The chain has TRBV27 and TRBJ1-1; 8 positions agree with TRBD1. The J segment lost 7 bases and the V segment lost 7 bases, leaving 11 bases of the junction unmatched. Germline V gene data show CDR1 as MNHEY and CDR2 as SMNVEV (reference sequence). There are 14 residues in the CDR3. The CDR3 DNA sequence: TGTGCCAGCACCACGAGGACAGGGAACGGTGAAGCTTTCTTT. Protein sequence: CASTTRTGNGEAFF.

The V gene is TRBV13, the J gene TRBJ2-3, with D perhaps TRBD2 (7 bases). V was pared by 8 bases and J by 2 bases, with 20 bases between. This CDR3 has 16 amino acids. Germline V lookup: CDR1 PRHDT, CDR2 FYEKMQ (reference sequence). The CDR3 nucleotides are TGTGCCAGCGGTTTCGAGGGGGAGGGGGTCACAGATACGCAGTATTTT. Its protein product is CASGFEGEGVTDTQYF.

This clone was seen more than once but under ten times. The rearrangement joins TRBV11-2 to TRBJ1-1; TRBD1 matches 8 bases. The junction had 6 bases not matched to a gene; V was cut back by 5 bases and J by 1 base. The CDR3 runs to 15 residues. The V gene's germline CDR1 is SGHAT and CDR2 FQNNGV. CDR3 protein: CASSHYTGGNTEAFF. The CDR3 nucleotides are TGTGCCAGCAGCCACTATACAGGGGGGAACACTGAAGCTTTCTTT.

The chain is built from TRBV9 and TRBJ2-7; possibly TRBD1 for D (6 bases). From germline, CDR1 is SGDLS and CDR2 YYNGEE. Between the trimmed V and J ends, which lost 7 bases and 6 bases, there was a span of 23 bases. This CDR3 is built from 15 residues. The CDR3: CASSEQGGPFSEQYF. CDR3 DNA: TGTGCCAGCTCTGAACAGGGTGGTCCATTTAGCGAGCAGTACTTC.

V gene TRBV6-5 combines with J gene TRBJ1-3; TRBD1 is a possible D gene (5 bases). Germline-derived CDR1 and CDR2 are MNHEY and SVGAGI. This CDR3 is 15 amino acids long. V lost 2 bases, J lost 6 bases, and 14 bases lay in between. In DNA form, the CDR3 reads TGTGCCAGCAGTTACGGGCAGGGATACGAAAACACCATATATTTT. Translation: CASSYGQGYENTIYF.

This chain joins TRBV27 and TRBJ2-2; 7 positions agree with TRBD1. The CDR3 spans 15 residues. The germline V gene has CDR1 MNHEY and CDR2 SMNVEV (reference sequence). V lost 6 bases to trimming and J lost 6 bases; unmatched junction nucleotides: 10. CDR3: CASRLGGSRPGELFF. In DNA, the CDR3 is TGTGCCAGCAGGTTAGGGGGCAGTCGTCCCGGGGAGCTGTTTTTT.

The chain carries TRBV30 and TRBJ2-5, with TRBD1 identical over 9 bases. Trimming took 0 bases from V and 4 from J; bases not matched to a gene: 6. There are 15 residues in the CDR3. Germline CDR1 GTSNPN, CDR2 SVGIG (reference sequence). CDR3 in DNA: TGTGCCTGGAGTGTAAGAACAGGGGGCGCAGAGACCCAGTACTTC. Protein: CAWSVRTGGAETQYF.

The gene calls are TRBV29-1 and TRBJ2-7; no reliable D call. The V end was cut by 7 bases, the J end by 7 bases, with 11 bases between. This CDR3 spans 10 amino acids. Per the germline V gene, CDR1 is SQVTM and CDR2 is ANQGSEA. The CDR3 coding sequence is TGCAGCGCGCTGTCCGGAGAGCAGTACTTC. Amino acid sequence: CSALSGEQYF.

Turning to this clone: Other DNA sequences from this sample encode an identical CDR3 as well. The chain joins TRBV7-8 to TRBJ1-5; 9 nucleotides agree with TRBD1. After removal of 4 bases from V and 0 bases from J, the junction contained 7 bases not matched to a gene. The CDR3 loop spans 17 amino acids. Germline V gene sequence: CDR1 SGHVS, CDR2 FQNEAQ. The CDR3 reads CASSWDRVPYSNQPQHF. The CDR3, as DNA: TGTGCCAGCAGCTGGGACAGGGTCCCTTATAGCAATCAGCCCCAGCATTTT.

DNA for the CDR3: TGTGCCAGCTCACCACCGGAGGTCGTGTTTAACACCGGGGAGCTGTTTTTT. As protein: CASSPPEVVFNTGELFF. This chain links TRBV18 with TRBJ2-2, with D tentatively TRBD2 (5 bases). The length of the CDR3 is 17 residues. Per germline, CDR1 KGHSH and CDR2 LQKENI. V dropped 0 bases and J dropped 2 bases, with 13 bases sitting between them.

The chain is built from TRBV7-9 and TRBJ2-7; D is ambiguous. The V end was cut by 4 bases, the J end by 0 bases, with 4 bases between. The length of the CDR3 is 12 residues. CDR1 and CDR2 from the germline V gene are SEHNR and FQNEAQ (reference sequence). CDR3 sequence reads: CASSYGSYEQYF. The CDR3 bases are TGTGCCAGCAGCTACGGCTCCTACGAGCAGTACTTC.